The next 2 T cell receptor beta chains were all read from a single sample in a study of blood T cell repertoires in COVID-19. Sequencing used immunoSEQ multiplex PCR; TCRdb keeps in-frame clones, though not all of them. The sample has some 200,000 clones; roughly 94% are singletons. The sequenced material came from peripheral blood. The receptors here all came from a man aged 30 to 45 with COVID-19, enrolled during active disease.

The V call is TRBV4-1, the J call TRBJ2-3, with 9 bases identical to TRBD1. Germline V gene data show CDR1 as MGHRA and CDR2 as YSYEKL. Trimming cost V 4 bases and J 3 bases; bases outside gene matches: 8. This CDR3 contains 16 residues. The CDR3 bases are TGCGCCAGCAGCCTACCGGACAGGGGACGGACAGATACGCAGTATTTT. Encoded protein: CASSLPDRGRTDTQYF.

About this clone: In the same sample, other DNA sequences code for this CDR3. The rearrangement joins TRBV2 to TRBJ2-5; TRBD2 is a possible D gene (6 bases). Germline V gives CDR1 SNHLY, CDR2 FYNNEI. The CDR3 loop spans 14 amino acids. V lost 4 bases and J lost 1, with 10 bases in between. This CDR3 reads CASSGAGGQETQYF. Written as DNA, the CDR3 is TGTGCCAGCAGTGGGGCCGGGGGCCAAGAGACCCAGTACTTC.